This T cell receptor (beta chain) was retrieved from a study of Graves' ophthalmopathy and Graves' hyperthyroidism. Remarks on this clonotype: The antigen remains undetermined. The junction does not match germline at one end; this may be a read error.

The CDR3 consists of 17 residues. RNA transcripts yielded amplified TCR beta CDR3 regions. HTBI primers were used in a first-round RT-PCR, which preceded a second-round multiplex PCR. One entry per CDR3 protein, called by TCRdb with MiXCR from the multiplex PCR reads. The sample has roughly 1.1 million distinct CDR3 sequences; 35% to 45% are singletons. General observations from the study: Blood also held most thyroid clonotypes expanded above 0.001 frequency.

This clonotype originated in an adult man with Graves' hyperthyroidism. This sequence joins TRBV12-3 or TRBV12-4 and TRBJ1-1; D ambiguous. The sample comprised peripheral blood or thyroid tissue (not recorded which). CDR3 nucleotides: TGTGCCAGCAGTTCTGGGTTCGGCAGACCCTTGAACACTGAAGCTCTCTTT. Encoded protein: CASSSGFGRPLNTEALF.